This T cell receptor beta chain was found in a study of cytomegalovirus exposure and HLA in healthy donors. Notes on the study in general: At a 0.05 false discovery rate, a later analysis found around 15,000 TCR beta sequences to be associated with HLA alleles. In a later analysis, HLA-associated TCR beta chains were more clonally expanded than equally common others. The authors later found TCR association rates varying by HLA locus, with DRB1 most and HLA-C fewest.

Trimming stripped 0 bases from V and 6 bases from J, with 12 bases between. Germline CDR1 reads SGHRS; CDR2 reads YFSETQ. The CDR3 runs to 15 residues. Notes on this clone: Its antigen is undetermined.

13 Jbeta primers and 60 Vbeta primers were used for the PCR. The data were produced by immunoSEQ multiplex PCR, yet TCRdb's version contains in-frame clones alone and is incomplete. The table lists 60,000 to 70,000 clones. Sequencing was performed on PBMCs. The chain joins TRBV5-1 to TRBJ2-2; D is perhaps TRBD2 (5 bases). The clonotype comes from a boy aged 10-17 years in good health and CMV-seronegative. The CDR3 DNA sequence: TGCGCCAGCAGCTTGGAGCCCGGGGTGGCCGGGGAGCTGTTTTTT. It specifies CASSLEPGVAGELFF.